This T cell receptor (beta chain) was recorded in a study of shared clonotypes between healthy human individuals. Worth noting for this clone: The same CDR3 arises from other DNA sequences in this sample as well.

The germline V and J ends were trimmed by 6 bases and 3 bases, with 12 bases remaining between them. The CDR3 has 13 amino acids. Germline CDR1 reads MNHEY; CDR2 reads SVGAGI. Profiling relied on immunoSEQ multiplex PCR, and the TCRdb table lists in-frame clones only, not all of them. Found here are about 710,000 clones, around 73% of them singletons; the top ten hold around 1.8%. Sequencing was done on a sample of memory CD4+ T cells sorted from blood. Specified subset: CD45RA-negative fraction. The clonotype was recovered from a woman in her twenties or thirties in good health. The chain couples TRBV6-5 to TRBJ2-7; the D is unclear. The CDR3 is CASSRDPDYEQYF. The CDR3 bases are TGTGCCAGCAGCCGAGACCCGGACTACGAGCAGTACTTC.